Listed here are 24 T cell receptor beta chains from one sample, sequenced in a study of cytomegalovirus exposure and HLA in healthy donors. Amplification used 60 Vbeta primers and 13 Jbeta primers. Some clones are missing from TCRdb's copy, which holds only in-frame ones; the method was immunoSEQ multiplex PCR. This table holds over 95,000 clones, around 73% found once. Sequenced: PBMCs. Every receptor here comes from a woman aged 30 to 39 in good health and CMV-seropositive.

This chain connects TRBV29-1 to TRBJ1-1; TRBD1 is a possible D gene (5 bases). Germline V gives CDR1 SQVTM, CDR2 ANQGSEA. V was clipped by 7 bases and J by 4 bases, with 22 bases between them. The CDR3 has 15 residues. CDR3 bases: TGCAGCGCCGACCCAAGCGGGGGAGAAGGCACTGAAGCTTTCTTT. It translates to CSADPSGGEGTEAFF.

This rearrangement joins TRBV29-1 to TRBJ1-2, with D possibly TRBD1 on 6 matching bases. The CDR3 is 14 residues long. Per germline, CDR1 SQVTM and CDR2 ANQGSEA. Trimming took 2 bases from V and 5 from J, leaving 15 bases between them. CDR3: CSVERGGLAYGYTF. The CDR3 DNA reads as TGCAGCGTTGAAAGGGGGGGTTTGGCTTATGGCTACACCTTC.

The genes are TRBV11-3 and TRBJ1-2; D remains unclear. Germline V CDR1 and CDR2: SGHNT, YENEEA. Trimming took 4 bases from V and 3 from J, leaving 15 bases between them. The CDR3 loop spans 15 amino acids. The CDR3 DNA sequence: TGTGCCAGCAGCTCAGGCGTTGGGTTCGACTATGGCTACACCTTC. Translation gives CASSSGVGFDYGYTF.

Notes on this clone: The junction differs from germline at one of its ends, possibly a read error. The chain couples TRBV7-7 to TRBJ2-5, with D tentatively TRBD2 (7 bases). The CDR3 has 14 amino acids. The germline gives CDR1 SSHAT, CDR2 FNYEAQ (reference sequence). The CDR3 spells CASSFGGREETQYF. The CDR3, as DNA: TGTGCTAGCAGCTTTGGGGGGCGGGAGGAGACCCAGTACTTC.

This CDR3 is CSVAYTGGGGQPQHF. The CDR3 DNA sequence: TGCAGCGTTGCCTACACAGGGGGCGGGGGTCAGCCCCAGCATTTT. The chain combines TRBV29-1 with TRBJ1-5; 9 nucleotides agree with TRBD1. The germline gives CDR1 SQVTM, CDR2 ANQGSEA. The CDR3 is made up of 15 amino acids. Trimming cost V 4 bases and J 6 bases; bases outside gene matches: 10. The full variable domain, with the rest looked up from reference TRBV29-1 and TRBJ1-5, is SAVISQKPSRDICQRGTSLTIQCQVDSQVTMMFWYRQQPGQSLTLIATANQGSEATYESGFVIDKFPISRPNLTFSTLTVSNMSPEDSSIYLCSVAYTGGGGQPQHFGDGTRLSIL.

The chain has TRBV13 and TRBJ1-4, with D perhaps TRBD1 (5 bases). Germline V gene lookup returns CDR1 PRHDT and CDR2 FYEKMQ (reference sequence). The CDR3 is 19 residues long. V was clipped by 2 bases and J by 6 bases, with 25 bases between them. The CDR3 region has the DNA TGTGCCAGCAGCTTACGCTGGGGGGAAAACCCGAGAGGTGATGAAAAACTGTTTTTT. It specifies CASSLRWGENPRGDEKLFF.

This clone was seen a few times. This chain connects TRBV6-4 to TRBJ1-2, with D possibly TRBD1 on 6 matching bases. The ends were cut back, 2 bases at V and 3 bases at J, with 7 bases in the middle. The germline CDR1 and CDR2 sequences are MRHNA and SNTAGT. This CDR3 has 13 residues. The CDR3 nucleotides read TGTGCCAGCAGTGACGGGACACACTATGGCTACACCTTC. Amino acids: CASSDGTHYGYTF.

V and J are TRBV4-1 and TRBJ2-7; 8 positions match TRBD2. CDR1 is MGHRA, CDR2 YSYEKL, per germline. The J segment lost 4 bases and the V segment lost 4 bases, leaving 12 bases of the junction unmatched. CDR3 length: 16 residues. The CDR3: CASSRQISGIGYEQYF. The CDR3 DNA sequence: TGCGCCAGCAGCCGACAAATTAGCGGGATTGGGTACGAGCAGTACTTC.

This chain links TRBV19 with TRBJ2-7; TRBD2 matches at 9 bases. After removal of 1 base from V and 3 bases from J, the junction contained 4 bases not matched to a gene. The CDR3 extends over 15 amino acids. Germline values: CDR1 LNHDA, CDR2 SQIVND (reference sequence). In DNA form, the CDR3 reads TGTGCCAGTAGTATAGGTAGCGGGAGTGTCTACGAGCAGTACTTC. Amino acids: CASSIGSGSVYEQYF.

The V and J genes are TRBV9 and TRBJ2-3, with D possibly TRBD1 on 5 matching bases. The length of the CDR3 is 15 residues. Germline lookup yields CDR1 SGDLS and CDR2 YYNGEE. V was trimmed by 4 bases and J by 1 base, leaving 13 bases between them. The CDR3 DNA is TGTGCCAGCAGCTCCGCACAGGCGCGCACAGATACGCAGTATTTT. It is translated as CASSSAQARTDTQYF.

This clone was picked up one time. The chain links TRBV27 to TRBJ1-1, with 8 nucleotides matching TRBD1. V was pared by 1 base and J by 7 bases, with 11 bases of the junction left unmatched. From germline, CDR1 is MNHEY and CDR2 SMNVEV (reference sequence). This CDR3 contains 16 residues. CDR3 DNA sequence: TGTGCCAGCAGTTTATATACTTCACCCGGACAGGGTGAAGCTTTCTTT. This gives the protein CASSLYTSPGQGEAFF.

The rearrangement links TRBV19 to TRBJ2-7, with D perhaps matching TRBD2 (5 bases). V was pared by 1 base and J by 4 bases, with 17 bases between. The CDR3 totals 16 residues. CDR1 and CDR2 (germline): LNHDA, SQIVND (reference sequence). The CDR3 here is CASSIGPGTQMYEQYF. The CDR3 DNA reads TGTGCCAGTAGTATAGGACCGGGAACACAGATGTACGAGCAGTACTTC.

The chain employs TRBV5-1 and TRBJ1-1; 10 bases fit TRBD1. Germline CDR1 reads SGHRS; CDR2 reads YFSETQ. Losses at the gene ends were 7 bases for V and 11 bases for J; bases not matched to a gene: 14. This CDR3 comprises 14 residues. The CDR3: CASLTYPGQGNAFF. The CDR3 DNA follows: TGCGCCAGCCTCACCTATCCGGGACAGGGGAATGCTTTCTTT.

The genes are TRBV5-1 and TRBJ2-1, with TRBD2 matching 16 bases. CDR1 SGHRS and CDR2 YFSETQ come from the germline V gene. Germline trimming cut 4 bases from V and 15 bases from J; bases unmatched to any gene: 16. This CDR3 spans 17 amino acids. The chain's CDR3 is CASSPATTGTSGGALFF. Here the CDR3 DNA reads TGCGCCAGCAGCCCGGCAACGACAGGGACTAGCGGGGGGGCCCTGTTCTTC.

This rearrangement joins TRBV9 to TRBJ2-7; 10 nucleotides agree with TRBD2. The germline CDR1 and CDR2 sequences are SGDLS and YYNGEE. The CDR3 length is 18 residues. Trimming at V came to 0 bases and at J to 0 bases, leaving 9 bases not matched to a gene. The CDR3 region is CASSVATATSGLSYEQYF. For the CDR3, the DNA is TGTGCCAGCAGCGTAGCTACAGCGACTAGCGGGCTCTCCTACGAGCAGTACTTC.

As concerns this clone: The junction and the germline gene differ at one end; a read error may be behind it. Other DNA sequences in the sample encode the same CDR3. The chain is built from TRBV29-1 and TRBJ2-7; 9 bases match TRBD1. The CDR3 runs 11 residues. CDR1 is SQVTM and CDR2 is ANQGSEA in the germline V gene. The CDR3 sequence: CSVGQGDEQYF. As DNA, the CDR3 is TGCAGCGTTGGACAGGGGGACGAACAGTACTTC.

As concerns this clone: Its ends do not fully match the called genes, so a read error is possible. The gene calls are TRBV2 and TRBJ2-7; no definite D call. Germline values: CDR1 SNHLY, CDR2 FYNNEI. This CDR3 region has 13 residues. The CDR3 loop is CSSNQKAAYEQYF. The CDR3 bases are TGTTCCAGCAATCAGAAGGCGGCATACGAGCAGTACTTC.

The count of this clone is one. The chain is built from TRBV20-1 and TRBJ1-2; TRBD1 is a possible D gene (5 bases). Germline CDR1 reads DFQATT; CDR2 reads SNEGSKA (reference sequence). V lost 6 bases, J lost 4 bases, and 9 bases lay in between. CDR3 length equals 11 residues. CDR3 protein: CSAPGGYGYTF. The CDR3 DNA reads TGCAGTGCCCCCGGGGGCTATGGCTACACCTTC.

The chain carries TRBV5-1 and TRBJ2-1; TRBD2 aligns across 9 bases. With V trimmed by 4 bases and J by 3 bases, 5 bases remained unmatched. This CDR3 contains 15 residues. Germline V gene data show CDR1 as SGHRS and CDR2 as YFSETQ. The CDR3 is CASSESGGHYNEQFF. CDR3 DNA sequence: TGCGCCAGCAGCGAGAGCGGGGGGCACTACAATGAGCAGTTCTTC.

The chain combines TRBV7-6 with TRBJ1-1; perhaps TRBD1 as D (6 bases). The V gene's germline CDR1 is SGHVS and CDR2 FNYEAQ. Trimming cost V 5 bases and J 1 base, with 14 bases left between them. The CDR3 spans 15 residues. The CDR3 sequence is CASSPNMGQNTEAFF. The CDR3 DNA reads TGTGCCAGCAGCCCCAATATGGGACAGAACACTGAAGCTTTCTTT.

The V call is TRBV2, the J call TRBJ2-1, with TRBD2 identical over 11 bases. The CDR3 runs to 16 residues. Germline CDR1 SNHLY, CDR2 FYNNEI. With 4 bases clipped from V and 3 bases from J, the junction kept 5 bases outside the gene matches. The CDR3 reads CASSGGSGGDYNEQFF. The CDR3 bases are TGTGCCAGCAGTGGCGGTAGCGGGGGGGACTACAATGAGCAGTTCTTC.

V usage is TRBV7-8 and J usage is TRBJ1-1; D may be TRBD1 (6 bases). CDR1 is SGHVS, CDR2 FQNEAQ, per germline. Trimming cost V 5 bases and J 3 bases, with 19 bases left between them. The CDR3 consists of 16 residues. CDR3 nucleotides: TGTGCCAGCAGCCTAAGGCACACAGGGTCCCACACTGAAGCTTTCTTT. Translating it yields CASSLRHTGSHTEAFF. The full variable domain, completed using reference TRBV7-8 and TRBJ1-1, is GAGVSQSPRYKVAKRGQDVALRCDPISGHVSLFWYQQALGQGPEFLTYFQNEAQLDKSGLPSDRFFAERPEGSVSTLKIQRTQQEDSAVYLCASSLRHTGSHTEAFFGQGTRLTVV.

This rearrangement joins TRBV30 to TRBJ1-1; weak D call: TRBD1 (5 bases). Germline assignment: CDR1 GTSNPN and CDR2 SVGIG (reference sequence). The V and J ends lost 4 bases and 8 bases respectively, with 11 bases between them. This CDR3 spans 11 amino acids. CDR3 in DNA: TGTGCCTGGACGGCAGGGCTGGAAGCTTTCTTT. This codes for CAWTAGLEAFF.

In nucleotides, the CDR3 is TGTGCCAGCAGCAGTGGACAGGGGGTCAATTATAGCAATCAGCCCCAGCATTTT. As protein: CASSSGQGVNYSNQPQHF. This chain links TRBV7-2 with TRBJ1-5; TRBD1 matches 10 bases. Germline CDR1 SGHTA, CDR2 FQGNSA. V gave up 5 bases and J gave up 0 bases; unmatched junction bases: 10. The CDR3 loop spans 18 amino acids. Based on the CDR3 plus reference TRBV7-2 and TRBJ1-5, the full variable domain is GAGVSQSPSNKVTEKGKDVELRCDPISGHTALYWYRQSLGQGLEFLIYFQGNSAPDKSGLPSDRFSAERTGGSVSTLTIQRTQQEDSAVYLCASSSGQGVNYSNQPQHFGDGTRLSIL.